The rows below give T cell receptor beta chains drawn from one sample of a study of CD8+ T cells in alopecia areata. TCRdb's table, derived via immunoSEQ multiplex PCR, lists solely in-frame clones and lacks some. The repertoire holds about 150,000 clones, with 45% to 65% as singletons. Sequences were derived from CD8+ T cells sorted from blood, sampled at week 4, from a patient treated with tofacitinib. The receptors stem from a human donor with alopecia areata. CDR3s include the opening cysteine and the closing phenylalanine or tryptophan. Fields, in order: clone size, V gene, D gene, J gene, CDR3 length, CDR3 DNA, CDR3 protein. The D gene is left open where the match is weak. Some rows have no size entry. The others give once, few or many, or a class for an expanded clone.

abundance: NA
v_gene: TRBV11-2
d_gene: NA
j_gene: TRBJ2-3
len: 15
CDR3nt: TGTGCCAGCAGCTCCACTAGCTGGGGCACAGATACGCAGTATTTT
CDR3aa: CASSSTSWGTDTQYF

abundance: NA
v_gene: TRBV7-9
d_gene: NA
j_gene: TRBJ2-5
len: 14
CDR3nt: TGTGCCAGCAGCCCCCCCCTGGGTCAAGAGACCCAGTACTTC
CDR3aa: CASSPPLGQETQYF

abundance: NA
v_gene: TRBV6-5
d_gene: NA
j_gene: TRBJ1-1
len: 15
CDR3nt: TGTGCCAGCAGCACCCCACGGGGCCTGAACACTGAAGCTTTCTTT
CDR3aa: CASSTPRGLNTEAFF

abundance: NA
v_gene: TRBV4-3
d_gene: NA
j_gene: TRBJ1-2
len: 15
CDR3nt: TGCGCCAGCAGCCAAGCGGAATCAGAGGGCTATGGCTACACCTTC
CDR3aa: CASSQAESEGYGYTF

abundance: NA
v_gene: TRBV19
d_gene: NA
j_gene: TRBJ2-1
len: 13
CDR3nt: TGTGCCAGTAGTCTACCCCAGTACAATGAGCAGTTCTTC
CDR3aa: CASSLPQYNEQFF

abundance: NA
v_gene: TRBV25-1
d_gene: NA
j_gene: TRBJ2-5
len: 14
CDR3nt: TGTGCCAGCACCCCAGGGGGGTTTTTAGAGACCCAGTACTTC
CDR3aa: CASTPGGFLETQYF

abundance: NA
v_gene: TRBV27
d_gene: NA
j_gene: TRBJ2-1
len: 15
CDR3nt: TGTGCCAGCAGTCTTACCGGGCCCCACGGGGATGAGCAGTTCTTC
CDR3aa: CASSLTGPHGDEQFF

abundance: few
v_gene: TRBV11-2
d_gene: NA
j_gene: TRBJ1-1
len: 13
CDR3nt: TGTGCCAGCAGCTTAGTACAGAACACTGAAGCTTTCTTT
CDR3aa: CASSLVQNTEAFF

abundance: NA
v_gene: TRBV2
d_gene: TRBD1
j_gene: TRBJ1-6
len: 16
CDR3nt: TGTGCCAGCATCCGGGGGGTGGAACAGGGGGTATCACCCCTCCACTTT
CDR3aa: CASIRGVEQGVSPLHF

abundance: NA
v_gene: TRBV5-6
d_gene: TRBD1
j_gene: TRBJ2-7
len: 14
CDR3nt: TGTGCCAGCAGCTGGGACAGGGGAACGGAGGAGCAGTACTTC
CDR3aa: CASSWDRGTEEQYF

abundance: few
v_gene: TRBV21-1
d_gene: NA
j_gene: TRBJ1-5
len: 12
CDR3nt: TGTGCCAGCACCAGGGCCCATCAGCCCCAGCATTTT
CDR3aa: CASTRAHQPQHF

abundance: NA
v_gene: TRBV15
d_gene: NA
j_gene: TRBJ1-1
len: 13
CDR3nt: TGTGCCACCAGCCTCGGGGAAAGCACTGAAGCTTTCTTT
CDR3aa: CATSLGESTEAFF

abundance: NA
v_gene: TRBV30
d_gene: TRBD1
j_gene: TRBJ2-5
len: 13
CDR3nt: TGTGCCTGGAGTTTACAGGGGGCTGAGACCCAGTACTTC
CDR3aa: CAWSLQGAETQYF

abundance: few
v_gene: TRBV6-1
d_gene: TRBD2
j_gene: TRBJ2-3
len: 15
CDR3nt: TGTGCCAGCAGTGATCTAGCGGGGGGGCCAGATACGCAGTATTTT
CDR3aa: CASSDLAGGPDTQYF

abundance: NA
v_gene: TRBV4-3
d_gene: NA
j_gene: TRBJ2-1
len: 15
CDR3nt: TGCGCCAGCAGCCAGCTCACCGGGACTTACAATGAGCAGTTCTTC
CDR3aa: CASSQLTGTYNEQFF

abundance: NA
v_gene: TRBV5-6
d_gene: TRBD1
j_gene: TRBJ1-1
len: 14
CDR3nt: TGTGCCAGCAGCTTCTACAGGGGGAACACTGAAGCTTTCTTT
CDR3aa: CASSFYRGNTEAFF

abundance: NA
v_gene: TRBV11-2
d_gene: TRBD1
j_gene: TRBJ2-5
len: 16
CDR3nt: TGTGCCAGCAGCTTAGGTGGGCAGGGGGCTTTGGAGACCCAGTACTTC
CDR3aa: CASSLGGQGALETQYF

abundance: NA
v_gene: TRBV4-1
d_gene: NA
j_gene: TRBJ1-1
len: 13
CDR3nt: TGCGCCAGCAGCCACCTCAGACGAGGGGAAGCTTTCTTT
CDR3aa: CASSHLRRGEAFF

abundance: NA
v_gene: TRBV5-1
d_gene: TRBD1
j_gene: TRBJ2-1
len: 13
CDR3nt: TGCGCCAGCAGCCCGGGACAGGGGACGACGGAGTTCTTC
CDR3aa: CASSPGQGTTEFF

abundance: NA
v_gene: TRBV9
d_gene: NA
j_gene: TRBJ1-5
len: 15
CDR3nt: TGTGCCAGCAGCGTGGGCAGAAATAGCAATCAGCCCCAGCATTTT
CDR3aa: CASSVGRNSNQPQHF

abundance: NA
v_gene: TRBV5-1
d_gene: NA
j_gene: TRBJ2-5
len: 15
CDR3nt: TGCGCCAGCAGCTCGATGGGACGGCCACAAGAGACCCAGTACTTC
CDR3aa: CASSSMGRPQETQYF

abundance: many
v_gene: TRBV2
d_gene: NA
j_gene: TRBJ2-7
len: 15
CDR3nt: TGTGCCAGCAGTGACCCGTTAGACAGGATTGACGAGCAGTACTTC
CDR3aa: CASSDPLDRIDEQYF

abundance: NA
v_gene: TRBV29-1
d_gene: TRBD1
j_gene: TRBJ1-1
len: 14
CDR3nt: TGCAGCGTTATTGGGACAGGGAGGGACACTGAAGCTTTCTTT
CDR3aa: CSVIGTGRDTEAFF

abundance: few
v_gene: TRBV6-6
d_gene: TRBD1
j_gene: TRBJ1-2
len: 16
CDR3nt: TGTGCCAGCAGTTACTCGCTTGAGGGGGCGTCCTATGGCTACACCTTC
CDR3aa: CASSYSLEGASYGYTF

abundance: few
v_gene: TRBV29-1
d_gene: NA
j_gene: TRBJ1-4
len: 14
CDR3nt: TGCAGCGTCACAACGAGGGGAGAGGATGAAAAACTGTTTTTT
CDR3aa: CSVTTRGEDEKLFF

abundance: few
v_gene: TRBV18
d_gene: NA
j_gene: TRBJ2-7
len: 13
CDR3nt: TGTGCCAGCTCACCAGGAGGTCCCTACGAGCAGTACTTC
CDR3aa: CASSPGGPYEQYF

abundance: few
v_gene: TRBV10-3
d_gene: NA
j_gene: TRBJ2-7
len: 15
CDR3nt: TGTGCCATCAGTGAGGAGATGAGGGCGGCCTACGAGCAGTACTTC
CDR3aa: CAISEEMRAAYEQYF

abundance: many
v_gene: TRBV27
d_gene: TRBD1
j_gene: TRBJ1-5
len: 14
CDR3nt: TGTGCCAGCAGGGGGGACAGGGTCGACCAGCCCCAGCATTTT
CDR3aa: CASRGDRVDQPQHF

abundance: NA
v_gene: TRBV5-4
d_gene: TRBD1
j_gene: TRBJ2-5
len: 14
CDR3nt: TGTGCCAGCAGCCTGGGACAGGGGGAAGAGACCCAGTACTTC
CDR3aa: CASSLGQGEETQYF

abundance: NA
v_gene: TRBV5-4
d_gene: TRBD2
j_gene: TRBJ2-7
len: 12
CDR3nt: TGTGCCAGCAGCACCGGACTAGCCGAGCAGTACTTC
CDR3aa: CASSTGLAEQYF

abundance: NA
v_gene: TRBV19
d_gene: NA
j_gene: TRBJ1-1
len: 15
CDR3nt: TGTGCCAGTAGCTCTCGTGTGCAACTGAACACTGAAGCTTTCTTT
CDR3aa: CASSSRVQLNTEAFF

abundance: NA
v_gene: TRBV4-1
d_gene: NA
j_gene: TRBJ1-2
len: 14
CDR3nt: TGCGCCAGCAGCCAGGCAGGGAGTTTATATGGCTACACCTTC
CDR3aa: CASSQAGSLYGYTF

abundance: few
v_gene: TRBV15
d_gene: NA
j_gene: TRBJ2-3
len: 14
CDR3nt: TGTGCCACCAGCAGCGCCAACTGGGCAGATACGCAGTATTTT
CDR3aa: CATSSANWADTQYF

abundance: NA
v_gene: TRBV4-3
d_gene: TRBD2
j_gene: TRBJ2-3
len: 16
CDR3nt: TGCGCCAGCAGCCAAGGATGGGGACTAGAGTTAGATACGCAGTATTTT
CDR3aa: CASSQGWGLELDTQYF

abundance: few
v_gene: TRBV29-1
d_gene: TRBD2
j_gene: TRBJ2-2
len: 11
CDR3nt: TGCAGCGCCCCCCCGACTAGCGGGGGCCTTTTT
CDR3aa: CSAPPTSGGLF

abundance: NA
v_gene: TRBV7-9
d_gene: NA
j_gene: TRBJ2-1
len: 13
CDR3nt: TGTGCCAGCAGCTGGGACTCTTACAATGAGCAGTTCTTC
CDR3aa: CASSWDSYNEQFF